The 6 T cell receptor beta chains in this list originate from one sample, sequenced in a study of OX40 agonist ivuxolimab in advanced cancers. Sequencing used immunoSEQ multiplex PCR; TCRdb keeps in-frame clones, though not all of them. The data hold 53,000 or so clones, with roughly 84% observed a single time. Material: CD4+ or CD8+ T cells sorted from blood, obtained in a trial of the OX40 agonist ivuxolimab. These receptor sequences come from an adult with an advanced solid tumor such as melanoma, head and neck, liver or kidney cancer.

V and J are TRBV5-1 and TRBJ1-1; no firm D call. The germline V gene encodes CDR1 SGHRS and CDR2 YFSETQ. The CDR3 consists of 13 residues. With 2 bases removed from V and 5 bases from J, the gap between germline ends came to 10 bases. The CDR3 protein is CASSLYGETEAFF. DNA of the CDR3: TGCGCCAGCAGCTTATATGGGGAAACTGAAGCTTTCTTT.

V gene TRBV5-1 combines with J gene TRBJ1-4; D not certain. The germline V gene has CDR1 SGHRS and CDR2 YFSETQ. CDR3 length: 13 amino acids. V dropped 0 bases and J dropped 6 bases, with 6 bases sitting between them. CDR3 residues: CASSLDNYEKLFF. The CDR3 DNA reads TGCGCCAGCAGCTTGGACAATTATGAAAAACTGTTTTTT.

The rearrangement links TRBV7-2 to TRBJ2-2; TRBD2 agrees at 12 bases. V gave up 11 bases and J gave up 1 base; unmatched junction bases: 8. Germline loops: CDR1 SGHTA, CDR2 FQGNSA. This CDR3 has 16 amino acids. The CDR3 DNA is TGTGCCCTTCCCCTAGCGGGAGGGCTGAACACCGGGGAGCTGTTTTTT. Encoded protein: CALPLAGGLNTGELFF.

Here the CDR3 DNA reads TGTGCCAGCAGTGCGACAGGTAGAACCACTGAAGCTTTCTTT. This encodes CASSATGRTTEAFF. The V and J genes are TRBV27 and TRBJ1-1; tentative D call: TRBD1 (6 bases). The CDR3 extends over 14 amino acids. Germline CDR1 is MNHEY and CDR2 is SMNVEV (reference sequence). The ends were cut back, 5 bases at V and 4 bases at J, with 14 bases in the middle.

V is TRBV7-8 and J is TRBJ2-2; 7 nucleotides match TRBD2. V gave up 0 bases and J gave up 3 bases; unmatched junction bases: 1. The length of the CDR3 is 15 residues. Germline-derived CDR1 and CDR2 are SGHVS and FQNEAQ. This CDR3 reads CASSLAGGDTGELFF. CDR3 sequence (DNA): TGTGCCAGCAGCTTAGCGGGGGGGGACACCGGGGAGCTGTTTTTT.

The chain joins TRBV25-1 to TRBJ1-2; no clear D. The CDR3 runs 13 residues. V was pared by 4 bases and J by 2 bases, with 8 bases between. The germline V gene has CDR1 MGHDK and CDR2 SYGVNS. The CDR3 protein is CASSVGDNYGYTF. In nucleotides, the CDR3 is TGTGCCAGCAGTGTGGGAGACAACTATGGCTACACCTTC.